This T cell receptor (beta chain) was documented in a study of cytomegalovirus exposure and HLA in healthy donors. Overall study findings and caveats: Rare TCR sequences dominated, though some public TCRs recurred in many donors. Investigators reported about 160 TCR beta chains as tied to cytomegalovirus. Diagnosis of cytomegalovirus status made by the classifier reportedly showed high specificity and sensitivity.

V lost 6 bases, J lost 5 bases, and 11 bases lay in between. Germline-derived CDR1 and CDR2 are SNHLY and FYNNEI. The length of the CDR3 is 13 residues. This clone was seen only once. Antigen unknown. Method: immunoSEQ multiplex PCR; TCRdb's copy keeps in-frame clones and lacks some. Of 240,000 or so clones in the sample, roughly 86% were seen once. The TCR originated in a woman aged 25-40 years in good health and CMV-seropositive. This chain links TRBV2 with TRBJ2-1, with D maybe TRBD2 (6 bases). Sequences were obtained from PBMCs. CDR3 DNA sequence: TGTGCCAGCAGGGAGGGCCTCCACAATGAGCAGTTCTTC. Translated: CASREGLHNEQFF.